The sequence of this T cell receptor (beta chain) was determined in a study of cytomegalovirus exposure and HLA in healthy donors. PCR amplification relied on 60 Vbeta primers (plus 13 Jbeta primers). Sequenced by immunoSEQ multiplex PCR; TCRdb stores in-frame clones only, minus some. The sample yields about 140,000 clones, under 70% seen once. About this clone itself: This same CDR3 is encoded by further DNA sequences in the sample.

CDR3 length equals 16 residues. Germline CDR1 reads SGHVS; CDR2 reads FNYEAQ. Trimming took 1 base from V and 3 from J; bases not matched to a gene: 4. The sequencing input was PBMCs. The sequence came from a woman aged 60-70 years in good health and CMV-seronegative. The chain recombines TRBV7-6 with TRBJ2-3; TRBD2 matches at 10 bases. The CDR3 DNA is TGTGCCAGCAGCTTAGGACTAGCGGGCGCTACAGATACGCAGTATTTT. Its translation: CASSLGLAGATDTQYF.